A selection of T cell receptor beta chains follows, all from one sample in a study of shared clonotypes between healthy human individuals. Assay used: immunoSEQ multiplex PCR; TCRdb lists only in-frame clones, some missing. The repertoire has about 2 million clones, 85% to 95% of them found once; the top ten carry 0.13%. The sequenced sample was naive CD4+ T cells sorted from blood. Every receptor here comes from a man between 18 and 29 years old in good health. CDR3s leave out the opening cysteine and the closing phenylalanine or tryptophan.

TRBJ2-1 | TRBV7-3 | ASSLGLAEYNEQF
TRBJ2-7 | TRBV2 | ASSVYQDSYEQY
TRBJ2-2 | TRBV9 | ASSVGSTGELF
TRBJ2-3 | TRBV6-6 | ASVLAGGTDTQY
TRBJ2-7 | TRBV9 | ASSVDQPGRSEQY
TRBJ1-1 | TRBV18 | ASSHGGYRDATEAF
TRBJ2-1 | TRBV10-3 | AISEGAQGYNEQF
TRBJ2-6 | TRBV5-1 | ASSLGYSGANVLT
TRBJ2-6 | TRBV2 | ASDQSGANVLT
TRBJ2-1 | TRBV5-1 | ASSPNLGGGGNEQF
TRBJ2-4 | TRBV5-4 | ASSLAGHKNIQY
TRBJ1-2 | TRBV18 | ASSPKEGTYGYT
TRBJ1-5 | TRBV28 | ATHRDTQSNQPQH
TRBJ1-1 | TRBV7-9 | AGGGRMNTEAF
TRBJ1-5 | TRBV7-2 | ASSLSPNQPQH
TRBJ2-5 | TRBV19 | ASSIGSSGGHLPGTQY
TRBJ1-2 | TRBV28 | ASSTGPRAGYT
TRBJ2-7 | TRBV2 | ASGQGGSYEQY
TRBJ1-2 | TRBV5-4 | ASSKGQGDGYT
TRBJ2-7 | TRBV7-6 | ASSLGGSPYEQY
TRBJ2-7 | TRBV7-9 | ASSKGLAGVSEQY
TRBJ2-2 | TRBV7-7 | ASRPTGTGELF
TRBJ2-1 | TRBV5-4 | ASSFTSGSYNEQF
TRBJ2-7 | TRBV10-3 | AITSGPHGYEQY
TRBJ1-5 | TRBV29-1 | SVAQDSNQPQH
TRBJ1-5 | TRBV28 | ASRSRTGVSQPQH